This TCR beta chain emerged from a study of T cells after posttransplantation cyclophosphamide. The CDR3 contains 14 residues. V trimming: 0 bases; J trimming: 2 bases; junction bases outside the gene matches: 2. Germline V gene sequence: CDR1 SGHRS, CDR2 YFSETQ. Peripheral blood was collected from the related graft donor on the marrow donation day. Study findings and constraints: TRB clonality was highly associated with recipient CMV seropositivity and reactivation. TRB overlap between skin or GI tissue T cells and blood was limited. Later blood repertoires were often dominated by clones from the donor CD8+ memory compartment.

TCRdb keeps only in-frame clones here, not all; method: immunoSEQ multiplex PCR. This sample has 25,000 to 35,000 clones, each found more than once. This clone was counted at least ten times. The antigen is unknown. Sample: PBMCs. This chain uses TRBV5-1 with TRBJ2-7; 7 positions agree with TRBD1. The receptor was derived from a woman in her thirties in good health and a related stem cell transplant donor. The CDR3 DNA is TGCGCCAGCAGCTTGGAGGGGACAGCCTACGAGCAGTACTTC. This sequence encodes CASSLEGTAYEQYF.